These 5 T cell receptor beta chains were all obtained from the same sample, sequenced in a study of T cell responses to AZD1222 COVID-19 vaccine. Profiling relied on immunoSEQ multiplex PCR, and the TCRdb table lists in-frame clones only, not all of them. The sample consists of approximately 18,000 clones, about 80% of them appearing once. This specimen was peripheral blood, taken 28 days after the second AZD1222 dose. These receptors came from an adult who received the AZD1222 COVID-19 vaccine.

The chain recombines TRBV20-1 with TRBJ1-5; D gene ambiguous. Germline lookup yields CDR1 DFQATT and CDR2 SNEGSKA (reference sequence). Trimming shortened V by 3 bases and J by 0 bases, and 12 bases separated the two germline ends. The CDR3 runs 15 residues. CDR3 sequence reads: CSASIFGYSNQPQHF. CDR3 DNA sequence: TGCAGTGCTAGTATTTTCGGGTATAGCAATCAGCCCCAGCATTTT.

The genes are TRBV25-1 and TRBJ2-7; perhaps TRBD1 as D (6 bases). The germline V gene encodes CDR1 MGHDK and CDR2 SYGVNS. CDR3 length equals 14 residues. V was pared by 5 bases and J by 2 bases, with 13 bases between. The DNA for the CDR3 is TGTGCCAGCAGTCCCGCCGGGACAACCTACGAGCAGTACTTC. Its protein is CASSPAGTTYEQYF.

The V call is TRBV2, the J call TRBJ2-2; maybe TRBD2 (5 bases). V lost 11 bases, J lost 5 bases, and 18 bases lay in between. The germline V gene has CDR1 SNHLY and CDR2 FYNNEI. The CDR3 covers 14 residues. The CDR3 region has the DNA TGTGCCGGCCGGGGAACATCTGGTACCGGGGAGCTGTTTTTT. Its protein product is CAGRGTSGTGELFF.

This clone was counted only a few times. This sequence joins TRBV2 and TRBJ2-7; 8 nucleotides align to TRBD1. There are 13 residues in the CDR3. Germline V gives CDR1 SNHLY, CDR2 FYNNEI. J was trimmed by 2 bases and V by 9 bases; bases with no gene match: 6. CDR3 region: CASDRGITYEQYF. In DNA, the CDR3 is TGTGCCAGTGACAGGGGAATTACCTACGAGCAGTACTTC.

V is TRBV25-1 and J is TRBJ2-6, with D perhaps TRBD2 (6 bases). Germline V gene data show CDR1 as MGHDK and CDR2 as SYGVNS. The V and J ends lost 2 bases and 0 bases respectively, with 11 bases between them. The CDR3 loop spans 17 amino acids. The CDR3 loop reads CASSEPPGSSGANVLTF. In nucleotides, the CDR3 is TGTGCCAGCAGTGAACCACCCGGGAGCTCTGGGGCCAACGTCCTGACTTTC.